The text below deals with one T cell receptor beta chain. The antigen remains undetermined. This sample is drawn from a study of OX40 agonist ivuxolimab in advanced cancers. Looking at the study overall: An agonistic human IgG2 monoclonal antibody against OX40 (CD134) was given. Earlier anti-PD-1, anti-PD-L1 or anti-CTLA-4 therapy was permitted; about 44% had received some. Points from the study as a whole: Which antigen the expanded peripheral T cells recognized is unknown. In general, CD8+ T cells held more expanded clones than CD4+ did, on average.

Sequencing was performed with immunoSEQ multiplex PCR; in TCRdb, only in-frame clones are kept and a portion is missing. The repertoire holds approximately 49,000 clones, with about 85% as singletons. The V and J ends lost 6 bases and 0 bases respectively, with 13 bases between them. Germline V gene lookup returns CDR1 SGDLS and CDR2 YYNGEE. CDR3 length: 15 amino acids. The sequence was obtained from an adult with an advanced solid tumor such as melanoma, head and neck, liver or kidney cancer. V and J are TRBV9 and TRBJ2-1; the D is unclear. The starting material was CD4+ or CD8+ T cells sorted from blood, obtained in a trial of the OX40 agonist ivuxolimab. The CDR3 nucleotides are TGTGCCAGCACTGCCGGCAGGAGCTCCTACAATGAGCAGTTCTTC. Encoded protein: CASTAGRSSYNEQFF.